This T cell receptor (beta chain) originates from a study of blood T cell repertoires in COVID-19. Study summary: Whether acute or convalescent, the COVID-19 samples came from the United States, Italy and Spain. PBMCs, B-cell-depleted T cells, or T cells were the source of the cDNA or gDNA that made up the material.

In germline, CDR1 is MDHEN, CDR2 SYDVKM. The CDR3 has 18 amino acids. J lost 1 base, V lost 5 bases, and 8 bases had no gene match. Per the study methods: The authors estimated nucleated cell counts from reference gene primer amplification. Method: immunoSEQ multiplex PCR; TCRdb's copy keeps in-frame clones and lacks some. V and J calls plus clone size are reproduced from that table; the DNA served to infer D and trimming. The table includes about 230,000 clones, roughly 84% detected once. The chain has TRBV28 and TRBJ2-1; 13 bases align to TRBD2. Specimen: peripheral blood. The sequence was collected from a man aged 35-49 years with acute or convalescent COVID-19. The chain's CDR3 is CASSDTSGRGVSYNEQFF. The CDR3 DNA is TGTGCCAGCAGTGACACTAGCGGGAGGGGGGTTTCCTACAATGAGCAGTTCTTC.